The clone carrying this TCR beta chain was observed many times. What it binds is not known. There were TCR beta CDR3 regions amplified from RNA transcripts. HTBI primers were the set used in a first-round RT-PCR of the TCR CDR3. TCRdb processed the multiplex PCR reads anew with MiXCR; each CDR3 protein has one entry. The sample includes approximately 400,000 distinct CDR3 sequences, 11% to 15% of them seen just once. This sample holds PBMCs from 8.5 to 10 ml fresh peripheral blood. The data were taken from a study of T cells in Graves' hyperthyroidism and ophthalmopathy. Whole-study results and caveats: A model of 13 V-J features distinguished ophthalmopathy from stable hyperthyroidism. Most thyroid clonotypes expanded above 0.001 were also detected in blood.

The CDR3 runs to 14 residues. Germline CDR1 and CDR2: SGHRS and YFSETQ. V shed 2 bases, J shed 13 bases, and the junction held 9 bases outside the gene matches. This chain joins TRBV5-1 and TRBJ1-2; TRBD1 agrees at 12 bases. Material: blood. This TCR came from a man in his forties or fifties with Graves' ophthalmopathy. CDR3 DNA sequence: TGCGCCAGCAGCTTTAACCGGGACAGGGGGCGATCCACCTTC. Protein sequence: CASSFNRDRGRSTF.